The 22 T cell receptor beta chains below come from one sample, sequenced in a study of response to subunit inactivated influenza vaccine. MiXCR was run by TCRdb on the RT-PCR reads, yielding one entry per CDR3 protein. The top ten clones hold 9.5% to 11% of a sample with around 570,000 distinct CDR3 sequences, approximately 10% of them seen once. These data are also associated with another study on T cells expressing NK-cell markers. That report adds: A 5'RACE template switching approach incorporating UMIs was used to make TCR beta cDNA.

The sequencing here drew on PBMCs from blood, taken on the day of vaccination. The source is a man aged 50 to 59 who received an inactivated influenza vaccine.

V gene TRBV5-5 combines with J gene TRBJ2-5; D not resolved. The V end lost 2 bases, the J end lost 5 bases, and 13 bases lay between the germline ends. CDR1 and CDR2 from the germline V gene are SGHKS and YYEKEE (reference sequence). The length of the CDR3 is 14 residues. CDR3 loop: CASSFRPVKETQYF. For the CDR3, the DNA is TGTGCCAGCAGCTTCCGCCCTGTAAAGGAGACCCAGTACTTC.

The chain couples TRBV28 to TRBJ2-2; D possibly uses TRBD1 or TRBD2 (6 bases each). The CDR3 runs to 18 residues. Per the germline V gene, CDR1 is MDHEN and CDR2 is SYDVKM. Trimming removed 3 bases from V and 1 base from J, with 18 bases in between. The CDR3 DNA reads TGTGCCAGCAGTTTTCCCTATAGGGGGGAGGTGAACACCGGGGAGCTGTTTTTT. It specifies CASSFPYRGEVNTGELFF.

This clonotype was picked up a small number of times. The rearrangement joins TRBV5-4 to TRBJ2-7; the D is unclear. The V and J ends lost 2 bases and 0 bases respectively, with 9 bases between them. The CDR3 spans 14 residues. The germline gives CDR1 SGHNT, CDR2 YYREEE (reference sequence). CDR3 sequence: CASSLSSASYEQYF. DNA of the CDR3: TGTGCCAGCAGCTTATCGTCAGCCTCCTACGAGCAGTACTTC.

The chain combines TRBV18 with TRBJ2-7; D perhaps matches TRBD2 (5 bases). The CDR3 runs to 15 residues. Trimming cost V 1 base and J 3 bases, with 13 bases left between them. Germline V gene sequence: CDR1 KGHSH, CDR2 LQKENI. The CDR3 here is CASSPQGAAIYEQYF. The CDR3 DNA sequence: TGTGCCAGCTCACCACAGGGAGCTGCAATCTACGAGCAGTACTTC.

The chain combines TRBV12-5 with TRBJ2-3, with TRBD2 matching over 11 bases. The J segment lost 2 bases and the V segment lost 0 bases, leaving 1 base of the junction unmatched. CDR1 and CDR2 from the germline V gene are LGHNT and FRNRAP. The CDR3 length is 16 residues. This CDR3 reads CASGLVLAGVTDTQYF. The CDR3 nucleotides are TGTGCTAGTGGTTTGGTACTAGCGGGAGTCACAGATACGCAGTATTTT.

The chain is built from TRBV7-2 and TRBJ1-5; TRBD1 agrees at 7 bases. The CDR3 runs 13 residues. The V gene end was trimmed by 4 bases and the J gene end by 6 bases; junction bases not matched to a gene: 3. Germline loops: CDR1 SGHTA, CDR2 FQGNSA. CDR3 DNA: TGTGCCAGCAGCTACAGGGGTCTTCAGCCCCAGCATTTT. This translates into CASSYRGLQPQHF.

V gene TRBV20-1 combines with J gene TRBJ1-5, with D possibly matching TRBD1 (5 bases). Germline lookup yields CDR1 DFQATT and CDR2 SNEGSKA (reference sequence). CDR3 length: 12 residues. The V and J ends lost 5 bases and 7 bases respectively, with 12 bases between them. CDR3 protein: CSASLSGQPQHF. CDR3 sequence (DNA): TGCAGTGCTTCGTTATCAGGGCAGCCCCAGCATTTT.

This clonotype has just a few counts. The rearrangement links TRBV27 to TRBJ2-6; possibly TRBD1 for D (6 bases). The germline V gene encodes CDR1 MNHEY and CDR2 SMNVEV (reference sequence). This CDR3 spans 16 amino acids. Trimming pared 4 bases from V and 4 bases from J, leaving 14 bases between. CDR3 sequence: CASSYRAALGANVLTF. As DNA, the CDR3 is TGTGCCAGCAGTTACAGGGCCGCTCTGGGGGCCAACGTCCTGACTTTC. Together with reference TRBV27 and TRBJ2-6, the CDR3 gives the full variable domain: EAQVTQNPRYLITVTGKKLTVTCSQNMNHEYMSWYRQDPGLGLRQIYYSMNVEVTDKGDVPEGYKVSRKEKRNFPLILESPSPNQTSLYFCASSYRAALGANVLTFGAGSRLTVL.

The chain employs TRBV12-3 or TRBV12-4 and TRBJ2-2, with 7 bases identical to TRBD1. V lost 3 bases, J lost 2 bases, and 3 bases stayed unmatched. The CDR3 is 15 residues long. CDR3 in amino acids: CASSFNRGNTGELFF. CDR3 nucleotide sequence: TGTGCCAGCAGTTTTAACAGGGGAAACACCGGGGAGCTGTTTTTT.

In regard to this clonotype: One end of the junction fails to match germline, which may point to a read error. The genes are TRBV27 and TRBJ2-5, with 10 positions matching TRBD1. Germline values: CDR1 MNHEY, CDR2 SMNVEV (reference sequence). This CDR3 spans 16 amino acids. CDR3 DNA: TGTGCCGGCAGTTTACTGGGACAGGGGTCAGAAGAGACCCAGTACTTC. This gives the protein CAGSLLGQGSEETQYF.

This clonotype was recorded a few times. The chain uses TRBV29-1 and TRBJ2-1, with 8 positions matching TRBD1. The germline CDR1 and CDR2 sequences are SQVTM and ANQGSEA. V shed 7 bases, J shed 8 bases, and the junction held 13 bases outside the gene matches. There are 14 residues in the CDR3. In nucleotides, the CDR3 is TGCAGCGCTTTGACAGGGGCTGGGATTGATGAGCAGTTCTTC. Its protein product is CSALTGAGIDEQFF.

To note about this clonotype: One junction end does not reproduce the germline sequence, and a read error may be involved. The CDR3 sequence: CASRLGVSTDTQYF. The CDR3 nucleotides read TGTGCCAGCCGCTTAGGTGTCAGCACAGATACGCAGTATTTT. The chain carries TRBV7-2 and TRBJ2-3; no clear D. Per germline, CDR1 SGHTA and CDR2 FQGNSA. This CDR3 contains 14 residues.

This clonotype turned up a few times. This chain uses TRBV28 with TRBJ1-5; the D is unclear. This CDR3 contains 16 residues. In germline, CDR1 is MDHEN, CDR2 SYDVKM. Trimming took off 3 bases at V and 4 bases at J, with 16 bases between the two ends. In DNA form, the CDR3 reads TGTGCCAGCAGTTTTGCAGCCAGAGTAGATAATCAGCCCCAGCATTTT. This translates into CASSFAARVDNQPQHF.

The rearrangement links TRBV10-1 to TRBJ2-5; the D gene is possibly TRBD2 (6 bases). V gave up 3 bases and J gave up 7 bases, with 15 bases separating them. CDR3 length equals 14 residues. Per the germline V gene, CDR1 is WNHNN and CDR2 is SYGVQD (reference sequence). The CDR3 loop reads CASSEGRPGGTQYF. The DNA of the CDR3 is TGCGCCAGCAGTGAAGGCAGGCCCGGGGGGACCCAGTACTTC.

This clonotype was seen a handful of times. The chain links TRBV12-3 or TRBV12-4 to TRBJ2-5; D unclear. Trimming cost V 2 bases and J 4 bases, with 8 bases left between them. The CDR3 runs to 13 residues. CDR3 bases: TGTGCCAGCAGTTTATCTAGTATAGAGACCCAGTACTTC. Protein product: CASSLSSIETQYF.

This clonotype was seen only a few times. This chain joins TRBV5-1 and TRBJ1-1; D call uncertain. The CDR3 spans 17 residues. Trimming took 1 base from V and 1 from J, leaving 17 bases between them. Looked up from germline, CDR1 is SGHRS and CDR2 is YFSETQ. CDR3 sequence: CASSLTGRTTANTEAFF. The CDR3 DNA reads as TGCGCCAGCAGCTTGACCGGACGGACGACTGCGAACACTGAAGCTTTCTTT.

This clonotype was recorded a few times. The chain combines TRBV10-3 with TRBJ2-7; 11 bases align to TRBD2. Unmatched junction bases numbered 4, after V lost 0 bases and J lost 0 bases. The CDR3 sequence is 17 residues long. The germline V gene has CDR1 ENHRY and CDR2 SYGVKD. The CDR3 DNA follows: TGTGCCATCAGTGAGTCAGGACTAGCGGGTTTCTCCTACGAGCAGTACTTC. This gives the protein CAISESGLAGFSYEQYF.

This clonotype has ten or more counts. The J gene is TRBJ2-5, the V gene TRBV4-1, with D perhaps given as TRBD1 or TRBD2 (5 bases each). This CDR3 comprises 15 residues. From germline, CDR1 is MGHRA and CDR2 YSYEKL. Trimming shortened V by 5 bases and J by 1 base, and 14 bases separated the two germline ends. Here the CDR3 reads CASSRLSGTQETQYF. CDR3 DNA: TGCGCCAGCAGCAGACTTTCGGGGACCCAAGAGACCCAGTACTTC.

This clonotype was seen only a few times. The gene calls are TRBV12-3 or TRBV12-4 and TRBJ2-1, with D maybe TRBD1 (6 bases). Between the trimmed V and J ends, which lost 2 bases and 7 bases, there was a span of 9 bases. The CDR3 has 13 residues. DNA for the CDR3: TGTGCCAGCAGTTTACCAGGGGTAAATGAGCAGTTCTTC. Protein product: CASSLPGVNEQFF.

This chain uses TRBV6-2 or TRBV6-3 with TRBJ2-6; a possible D gene is TRBD1 (6 bases). V lost 8 bases and J lost 0, with 23 bases in between. This CDR3 contains 19 residues. CDR1 MNHEY and CDR2 SVGEGT come from the germline V gene. CDR3 loop: CASFGTTGTRYSGANVLTF. CDR3 DNA: TGTGCCAGCTTTGGAACGACCGGGACACGGTACTCTGGGGCCAACGTCCTGACTTTC.

The chain joins TRBV7-6 to TRBJ2-2, with TRBD1 matching 11 bases. V dropped 2 bases and J dropped 7; count of bases not matched to a gene: 18. CDR1 and CDR2 (germline): SGHVS, FNYEAQ. This CDR3 comprises 20 residues. CDR3 sequence: CASSLWGTLPDRGLVGELFF. CDR3 coding DNA: TGTGCCAGCAGCTTATGGGGCACCCTCCCGGACAGGGGGCTCGTCGGGGAGCTGTTTTTT.

In its sample, this clonotype was seen a few times. This rearrangement joins TRBV6-1 to TRBJ2-3; 8 nucleotides line up with TRBD2. Trimming cost V 5 bases and J 5 bases; bases outside gene matches: 15. The CDR3 extends over 17 amino acids. Germline V gene lookup returns CDR1 MNHNS and CDR2 SASEGT. The CDR3 bases are TGTGCCAGCAGTAAATTCGCTAGCGGCGGGGGGAAAGATACGCAGTATTTT. This codes for CASSKFASGGGKDTQYF.